This TCR beta chain was sequenced during a study of blood T cells in healthy people across ages. Then a second PCR, running roughly 7 to 11 cycles, was carried out with a sample-barcoded 5' primer and a J-beta primer mix. TCRdb reprocessed the 5' RACE reads with MiXCR, giving one entry per CDR3 protein. This sample yields approximately 1,000,000 distinct CDR3 sequences, of which 35% to 45% are seen a single time; around 13% belongs to the top ten. The length of the CDR3 is 15 residues. V lost 7 bases and J lost 0, with 14 bases in between. CDR1 MNHEY and CDR2 SMNVEV come from the germline V gene (reference sequence). This clonotype was detected ten times or more.

The clonotype was recovered from a man aged 18 to 30 in good health. The sequencing input was blood. The V and J genes are TRBV27 and TRBJ2-3; D is unresolved. CDR3 bases: TGTGCCAGCACCCCATTGCCAGTGAGCACAGATACGCAGTATTTT. Protein: CASTPLPVSTDTQYF.